This T cell receptor beta chain comes out of a study of blood T cell repertoires in COVID-19. As for the study in general: Donors in the United States, Italy and Spain gave samples during acute or convalescent COVID-19.

CDR1 is SQVTM, CDR2 ANQGSEA, per germline. The CDR3 spans 14 residues. V lost 3 bases to trimming and J lost 3 bases; unmatched junction nucleotides: 8. Original data processing: From reference gene primer amplification, estimates of nucleated cell counts were derived. Data came from immunoSEQ multiplex PCR; TCRdb stores just in-frame clones and leaves some out. Clone size and V and J calls were adopted from that table, with D and trimming inferred from the DNA. The data hold 150,000 to 250,000 clones, with roughly 79% observed a single time. This receptor was obtained from a human donor with acute or convalescent COVID-19. The donor label of this sample is uncertain. Sequenced input: peripheral blood. The chain joins TRBV29-1 to TRBJ2-7, with 7 bases that match TRBD2. The CDR3 sequence: CSVDASGSDYEQYF. Written as DNA, the CDR3 is TGCAGCGTTGACGCTAGCGGATCTGACTACGAGCAGTACTTC.